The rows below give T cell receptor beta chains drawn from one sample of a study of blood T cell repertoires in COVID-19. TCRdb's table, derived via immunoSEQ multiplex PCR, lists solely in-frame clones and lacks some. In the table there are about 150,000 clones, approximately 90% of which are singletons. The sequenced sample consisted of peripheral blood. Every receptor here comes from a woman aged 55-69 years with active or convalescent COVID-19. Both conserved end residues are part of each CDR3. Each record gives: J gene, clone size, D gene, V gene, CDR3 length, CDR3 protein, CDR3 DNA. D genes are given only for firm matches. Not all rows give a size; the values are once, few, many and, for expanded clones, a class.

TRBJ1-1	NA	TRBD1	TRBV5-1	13	CASSPDRATEAFF	TGCGCCAGCAGCCCAGACAGGGCTACTGAAGCTTTCTTT
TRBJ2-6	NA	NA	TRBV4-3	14	CASSADSSPTVLTF	TGCGCCAGCAGCGCCGACAGTTCTCCGACCGTCCTGACTTTC
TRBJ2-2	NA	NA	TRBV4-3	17	CASSQDHAGLETGELFF	TGCGCCAGCAGCCAAGATCATGCGGGGTTAGAGACCGGGGAGCTGTTTTTT
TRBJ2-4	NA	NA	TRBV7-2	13	CASSLSADSIQYF	TGTGCCAGCAGCTTATCCGCGGACTCAATTCAGTACTTC
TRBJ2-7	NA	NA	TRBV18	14	CASSPPTATYEQYF	TGTGCCAGCTCACCTCCGACAGCGACCTACGAGCAGTACTTC
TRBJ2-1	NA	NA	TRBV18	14	CASSPVQNPNEQFF	TGTGCCAGCTCACCGGTCCAGAATCCCAATGAGCAGTTCTTC
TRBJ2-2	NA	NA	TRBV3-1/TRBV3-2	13	CASSLFITGELFF	TGTGCCAGCAGCCTTTTTATCACCGGGGAGCTGTTTTTT
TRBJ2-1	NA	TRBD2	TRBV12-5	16	CASGSALAGYGNEQFF	TGTGCTAGTGGTTCCGCACTAGCGGGTTACGGCAATGAGCAGTTCTTC
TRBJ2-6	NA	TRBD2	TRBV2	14	CASSEGLAPAVLTF	TGTGCCAGCAGTGAAGGACTAGCACCGGCCGTCCTGACTTTC
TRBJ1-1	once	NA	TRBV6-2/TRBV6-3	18	CASSPTPYSNRLNTEAFF	TGTGCCAGCAGCCCGACACCATACAGTAATAGACTGAACACTGAAGCTTTCTTT
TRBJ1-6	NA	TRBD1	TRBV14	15	CASSQGRGHQSPLHF	TGTGCCAGCAGCCAAGGCAGGGGGCATCAATCACCCCTCCACTTT
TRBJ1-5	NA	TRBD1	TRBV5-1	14	CASSRGTAGQPQHF	TGCGCCAGCAGCCGGGGGACAGCGGGTCAGCCCCAGCATTTT
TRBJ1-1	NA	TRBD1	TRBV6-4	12	CASPRKGARAFF	TGTGCCAGCCCGAGGAAGGGGGCTAGAGCTTTCTTT
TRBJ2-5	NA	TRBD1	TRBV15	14	CATSRGQGEETQYF	TGTGCCACCAGCAGGGGACAGGGTGAGGAGACCCAGTACTTC
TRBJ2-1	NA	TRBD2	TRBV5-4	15	CASSLEGGGSYEQFF	TGTGCCAGCAGCTTGGAGGGCGGGGGATCGTATGAGCAGTTCTTC
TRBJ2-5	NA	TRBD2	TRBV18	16	CASSRTSGGSQETQYF	TGTGCCAGCTCGCGGACTAGCGGGGGGAGCCAAGAGACCCAGTACTTC
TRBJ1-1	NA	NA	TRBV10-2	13	CASSEKRDTEAFF	TGCGCCAGCAGTGAGAAGAGGGACACTGAAGCTTTCTTT
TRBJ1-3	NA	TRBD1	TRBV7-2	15	CASSLGGQPGNTIYF	TGTGCCAGCAGCTTAGGGGGACAGCCTGGAAACACCATATATTTT
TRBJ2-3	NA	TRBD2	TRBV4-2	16	CASSQETRGGTDTQYF	TGTGCCAGCAGCCAAGAAACGCGGGGGGGCACAGATACGCAGTATTTT
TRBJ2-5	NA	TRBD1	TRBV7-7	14	CASSLGRGQETQYF	TGTGCTAGCAGCTTAGGCAGGGGGCAAGAGACCCAGTACTTC
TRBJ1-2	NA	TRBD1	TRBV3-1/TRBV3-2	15	CASSQRDRVNYGYTF	TGTGCCAGCAGCCAAAGGGACAGGGTAAACTATGGCTACACCTTC
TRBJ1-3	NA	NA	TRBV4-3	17	CASSQGGFREYGNTIYF	TGCGCCAGCAGCCAAGGGGGATTCAGGGAATATGGAAACACCATATATTTT
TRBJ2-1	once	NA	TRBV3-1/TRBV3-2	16	CASSKWEGGAEVEQFF	TGTGCCAGCAGCAAGTGGGAAGGGGGGGCGGAGGTTGAGCAGTTCTTC
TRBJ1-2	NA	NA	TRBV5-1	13	CASSPDSVYGYTF	TGCGCCAGCAGCCCGGACAGCGTCTATGGCTACACCTTC
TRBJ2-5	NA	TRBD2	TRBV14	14	CASSQLLAGGPQYF	TGTGCCAGCAGCCAATTACTAGCGGGGGGGCCCCAGTACTTC
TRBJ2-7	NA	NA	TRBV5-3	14	CARQQGLLFYEQYF	TGTGCCAGACAACAGGGACTACTCTTCTACGAGCAGTACTTC
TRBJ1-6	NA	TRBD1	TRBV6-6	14	CASSETGANSPLHF	TGTGCCAGCAGTGAGACAGGGGCCAATTCACCCCTCCACTTT
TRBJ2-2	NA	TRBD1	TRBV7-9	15	CASFRTGADTGELFF	TGTGCCAGCTTTAGGACAGGGGCGGACACCGGGGAGCTGTTTTTT
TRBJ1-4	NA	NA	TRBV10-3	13	CAISSGGSEKLFF	TGTGCCATCAGCTCCGGGGGGAGTGAAAAACTGTTTTTT
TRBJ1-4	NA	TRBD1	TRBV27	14	CASSLDRGYEKLFF	TGTGCCAGCAGTTTGGACAGGGGTTATGAAAAACTGTTTTTT
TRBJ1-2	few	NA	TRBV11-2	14	CASSPTTTGTGYTF	TGTGCCAGCAGCCCTACCACAACAGGGACCGGCTACACCTTC
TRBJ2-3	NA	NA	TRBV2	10	CASSIYTQYF	TGTGCCAGCAGTATCTATACGCAGTATTTT
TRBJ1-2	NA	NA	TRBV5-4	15	CASSSPSGFVYGYTF	TGTGCCAGCAGCTCGCCGAGCGGCTTCGTATATGGCTACACCTTC
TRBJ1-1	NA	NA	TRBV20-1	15	CSASDLGQMNTEAFF	TGCAGTGCTAGTGATCTAGGACAGATGAACACTGAAGCTTTCTTT
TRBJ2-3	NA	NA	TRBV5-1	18	CASSLAISDRSFTDTQYF	TGCGCCAGCAGCTTGGCGATATCCGACAGGTCCTTCACAGATACGCAGTATTTT
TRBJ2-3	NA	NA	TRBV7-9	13	CASSLAELDTQYF	TGTGCCAGCAGCTTAGCTGAGTTGGATACGCAGTATTTT
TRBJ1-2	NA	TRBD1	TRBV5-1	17	CASSLRGQARANYGYTF	TGCGCCAGCAGCCTCAGAGGACAGGCAAGAGCTAACTATGGCTACACCTTC
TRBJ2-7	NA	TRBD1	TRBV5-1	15	CASSLDGTGDGEQYF	TGCGCCAGCAGCTTGGACGGGACAGGGGACGGCGAGCAGTACTTC
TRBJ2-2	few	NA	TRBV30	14	CAWRGLGNTGELFF	TGTGCCTGGCGGGGTTTGGGGAACACCGGGGAGCTGTTTTTT
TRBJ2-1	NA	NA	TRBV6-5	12	CASSYSANEQFF	TGTGCCAGCAGTTACTCGGCCAATGAGCAGTTCTTC
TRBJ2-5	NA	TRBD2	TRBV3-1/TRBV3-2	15	CASSNGTSGQETQYF	TGTGCCAGCAGCAACGGGACTAGCGGCCAAGAGACCCAGTACTTC
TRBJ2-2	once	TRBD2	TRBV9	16	CASSVPHSGGAGELFF	TGTGCCAGCAGCGTCCCCCATAGCGGGGGGGCCGGGGAGCTGTTTTTT
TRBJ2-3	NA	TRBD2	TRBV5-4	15	CASSSPGTRTDTQYF	TGTGCCAGCAGCTCCCCCGGGACTAGGACAGATACGCAGTATTTT
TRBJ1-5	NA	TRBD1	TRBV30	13	CAWRQTGGQPQHF	TGTGCCTGGAGGCAAACAGGGGGTCAGCCCCAGCATTTT
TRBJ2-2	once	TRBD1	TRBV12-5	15	CASVTGVSNTGELFF	TGTGCTAGTGTTACAGGGGTTTCGAACACCGGGGAGCTGTTTTTT
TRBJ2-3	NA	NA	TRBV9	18	CASSVNGFQTISTDTQYF	TGTGCCAGCAGCGTAAATGGTTTTCAGACTATTTCCACAGATACGCAGTATTTT
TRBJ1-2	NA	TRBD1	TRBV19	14	CAGSPTGGMSGYTF	TGTGCCGGATCCCCCACAGGGGGCATGAGTGGCTACACCTTC
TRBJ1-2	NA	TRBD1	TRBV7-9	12	CASRTGSYGYTF	TGTGCCAGCAGGACAGGGTCCTATGGCTACACCTTC
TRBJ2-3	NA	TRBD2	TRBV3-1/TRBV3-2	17	CASSQRLAGSSTDTQYF	TGTGCCAGCAGCCAGCGACTAGCGGGGTCTAGCACAGATACGCAGTATTTT
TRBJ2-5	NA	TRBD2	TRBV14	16	CASSRLIGGNQETQYF	TGTGCCAGCAGCCGGTTGATCGGGGGGAACCAAGAGACCCAGTACTTC
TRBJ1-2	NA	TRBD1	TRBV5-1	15	CASSLGTAILSGYTF	TGCGCCAGCAGCCTGGGGACAGCAATTCTCTCTGGCTACACCTTC
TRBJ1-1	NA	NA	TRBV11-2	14	CASSPPDLTTEAFF	TGTGCCAGCAGCCCACCCGACTTGACCACTGAAGCTTTCTTT